The sequence of this TCR beta chain was determined in a study of T cells in Graves' hyperthyroidism and ophthalmopathy. Amplification of TCR beta CDR3 regions used RNA as the template. First-round RT-PCR targeting the TCR CDR3 was performed with the HTBI primer set. TCRdb recomputed calls from the multiplex PCR reads with MiXCR, one row per CDR3 protein. The sample yields about 400,000 distinct CDR3 sequences, about 12% seen once. This clonotype was seen at least ten times. V gave up 8 bases and J gave up 4 bases; unmatched junction bases: 13. This CDR3 contains 16 residues. The germline V gene has CDR1 SNHLY and CDR2 FYNNEI.

The chain combines TRBV2 with TRBJ2-2; 7 bases agree with TRBD2. Sequencing used blood. The sequence came from a woman aged 18-30 years with Graves' hyperthyroidism. CDR3 coding DNA: TGTGCCAGCTGGGGAGGGACGGCCGGAGCCACCGGGGAGCTGTTTTTT. Translation gives CASWGGTAGATGELFF. The full variable domain, completed using reference TRBV2 and TRBJ2-2, is EPEVTQTPSHQVTQMGQEVILRCVPISNHLYFYWYRQILGQKVEFLVSFYNNEISEKSEIFDDQFSVERPDGSNFTLKIRSTKLEDSAMYFCASWGGTAGATGELFFGEGSRLTVL.